Listed below are T cell receptor beta chains from one sample, sequenced in a study of cytomegalovirus exposure and HLA in healthy donors. Generated by immunoSEQ multiplex PCR, the TCRdb table keeps only in-frame clones and is missing some. The sample includes approximately 230,000 clones, more than 85% of them seen just once. Sequencing was performed on PBMCs. The receptors originated from a man younger than 35 in good health and CMV-seropositive. Both conserved end residues are part of each CDR3. Fields, in order: V gene, J gene, CDR3 protein.

TRBV2,TRBJ2-5,CASSERRRSGETQYF
TRBV30,TRBJ2-1,CAWSGHNEQFF
TRBV4-1,TRBJ1-2,CASSQEGANYGYTF
TRBV28,TRBJ1-1,CASSLGGVTEAFF
TRBV27,TRBJ2-7,CASSLGTSGIIYEQYF
TRBV6-5,TRBJ2-1,CASSYLRSSYNEQFF
TRBV4-1,TRBJ1-4,CASSQVFGTGLEKLFF
TRBV27,TRBJ2-3,CASSDYRDTQYF
TRBV2,TRBJ1-2,CASSDGTGGLFNYGYTF
TRBV19,TRBJ2-1,CATTPRGRGVREQFF
TRBV19,TRBJ1-2,CASSIDRADGYTF
TRBV11-1,TRBJ1-1,CASSLQTGNTEAFF
TRBV29-1,TRBJ2-1,CSGGPGLAQNEQFF
TRBV5-4,TRBJ2-5,CASSSGAGGETQYF
TRBV27,TRBJ2-4,CASSPTSPPAPANIQYF
TRBV5-6,TRBJ1-1,CASSLVGGFATEAFF
TRBV27,TRBJ2-1,CASSLYDRDNEQFF
TRBV5-1,TRBJ1-1,CASRAGGERTEAFF
TRBV27,TRBJ2-7,CASSSTPSKQYF
TRBV7-9,TRBJ1-4,CASSLVAGEKLFF
TRBV2,TRBJ2-2,CASSPLVGSPGELFF
TRBV7-8,TRBJ1-1,CASSLASVWGMNTEAFF
TRBV5-7,TRBJ2-1,CASSHGQDRYNEQFF
TRBV30,TRBJ2-2,CAWTQSRSGNTGELFF
TRBV7-9,TRBJ2-1,CASSPTSGLYNEQFF
TRBV30,TRBJ2-2,CAWSTTGGEAGELFF
TRBV5-1,TRBJ1-1,CASSLGSSLNTEAFF
TRBV2,TRBJ2-1,CASSALAGEYNEQFF
TRBV12-2,TRBJ2-1,CASRPGLVYCEQFF
TRBV4-1,TRBJ2-7,CASSHRDSYEQYF
TRBV25-1,TRBJ2-1,CASSEWGEGYNEQFF
TRBV30,TRBJ2-2,CASPRGSGDTGELFF
TRBV6-5,TRBJ1-2,CASSYEQTYGYTF
TRBV27,TRBJ2-4,CASSLEGVGKNIQYF
TRBV6-6,TRBJ2-5,CASSYPHRGQETQYF
TRBV7-9,TRBJ1-1,CASSLGENTEAFF
TRBV6-1,TRBJ2-2,CASSEDSYPNTGELFF
TRBV2,TRBJ2-7,CASRDYSYEQYF
TRBV30,TRBJ2-1,CAWDSHYNEQFF
TRBV7-2,TRBJ2-7,CASSPDGPGPYEQYF